Listed here are 2 T cell receptor beta chains from one sample, sequenced in a study of T cell responses to AZD1222 COVID-19 vaccine. TCRdb's table, derived via immunoSEQ multiplex PCR, lists solely in-frame clones and lacks some. This repertoire shows roughly 160,000 clones, 80% to 90% found once; its top ten account for 6.9%. The sample was peripheral blood, taken on day 0 of AZD1222 vaccination. The receptor source for this set is an adult in good health.

In this sample, this clone turned up once. The genes are TRBV4-1 and TRBJ1-2; 8 positions agree with TRBD1. This CDR3 is built from 16 residues. The J segment lost 8 bases and the V segment lost 0 bases, leaving 11 bases of the junction unmatched. Germline V gene lookup returns CDR1 MGHRA and CDR2 YSYEKL. The CDR3 region is CASSQDPGQGAIGYTF. The CDR3 nucleotides are TGCGCCAGCAGCCAAGACCCCGGGCAGGGGGCGATCGGCTACACCTTC.

This chain joins TRBV10-3 and TRBJ2-3; perhaps TRBD1 as D (7 bases). The CDR3 runs 14 residues. Germline CDR1 and CDR2: ENHRY and SYGVKD. The V and J ends lost 4 bases and 5 bases respectively, with 13 bases between them. The CDR3: CAISVRQGGDTQYF. In DNA, the CDR3 is TGTGCCATCAGTGTTAGGCAGGGGGGAGATACGCAGTATTTT.